These 6 T cell receptor beta chains originate from one sample sequenced in a study of blood T cell repertoires in COVID-19. Clones were sequenced by immunoSEQ multiplex PCR, and TCRdb holds only the in-frame ones, with some missing. The repertoire holds roughly 70,000 clones, with 80% to 90% as singletons. Sequencing used peripheral blood. These receptors all stem from a woman of 80 years or more with active or convalescent COVID-19.

This chain uses TRBV7-8 with TRBJ1-2; 10 bases map to TRBD1. The J segment lost 14 bases and the V segment lost 8 bases, leaving 17 bases of the junction unmatched. CDR1 and CDR2 (germline): SGHVS, FQNEAQ. The CDR3 totals 14 residues. The CDR3 here is CASGAPGQGVERTF. Here the CDR3 DNA reads TGTGCCAGCGGGGCCCCCGGACAGGGGGTCGAAAGAACCTTC. The full variable domain, its missing parts supplied by reference TRBV7-8 and TRBJ1-2, is GAGVSQSPRYKVAKRGQDVALRCDPISGHVSLFWYQQALGQGPEFLTYFQNEAQLDKSGLPSDRFFAERPEGSVSTLKIQRTQQEDSAVYLCASGAPGQGVERTFGSGTRLTVV.

The V call is TRBV14, the J call TRBJ1-2; D is uncertain. This CDR3 has 15 residues. The V gene lost 4 bases and the J gene lost 4 bases, with 16 bases spanning the gap. CDR1 and CDR2 (germline): SGHDN, FVKESK. The CDR3 nucleotides are TGTGCCAGCAGCCGAACTGGACGGGAGTTCTATGGCTACACCTTC. Its translation is CASSRTGREFYGYTF.

This sequence joins TRBV5-4 and TRBJ2-7; D gene ambiguous. Germline V gene lookup returns CDR1 SGHNT and CDR2 YYREEE (reference sequence). The CDR3 is 14 residues long. The V end lost 0 bases, the J end lost 5 bases, and 12 bases lay between the germline ends. The CDR3 sequence: CASSLARSSDEQYF. The CDR3 DNA is TGTGCCAGCAGCTTGGCTAGATCTTCGGACGAGCAGTACTTC.

The rearrangement links TRBV5-6 to TRBJ2-5; D is unclear. V lost 4 bases and J lost 5, with 15 bases in between. Germline values: CDR1 SGHDT, CDR2 YYEEEE. The CDR3 totals 14 residues. This CDR3 is CASSPPLLVETQYF. In DNA form, the CDR3 reads TGTGCCAGCAGCCCCCCACTCCTGGTTGAGACCCAGTACTTC. Full variable domain (outside the CDR3, taken from reference TRBV5-6 and TRBJ2-5): DAGVTQSPTHLIKTRGQQVTLRCSPKSGHDTVSWYQQALGQGPQFIFQYYEEEERQRGNFPDRFSGHQFPNYSSELNVNALLLGDSALYLCASSPPLLVETQYFGPGTRLLVL.

In its sample, this clone was seen a few times. CDR3 coding DNA: TGTGCCAGCAGTACCCGACAGGGAGCTAACTATGGCTACACCTTC. Its protein is CASSTRQGANYGYTF. The chain is built from TRBV6-5 and TRBJ1-2; TRBD1 aligns across 7 bases. With V trimmed by 5 bases and J by 0 bases, 6 bases remained unmatched. CDR3 length: 15 residues. Looked up from germline, CDR1 is MNHEY and CDR2 is SVGAGI.

This clone was observed a handful of times. The chain combines TRBV30 with TRBJ1-4; 9 nucleotides agree with TRBD1. J was trimmed by 13 bases and V by 5 bases; bases with no gene match: 17. The CDR3 consists of 15 residues. In germline, CDR1 is GTSNPN, CDR2 SVGIG (reference sequence). The DNA of the CDR3 is TGTGCCTGGGGGAGCCGGGACAGGGACTGTTGGGTACTGTTTTTT. It specifies CAWGSRDRDCWVLFF.